The 20 T cell receptor beta chains listed next were all sequenced from one sample in a study of molecular identifiers for immune sequencing clone quantification. MiXCR, run by TCRdb on the PCR reads, gives a single entry per CDR3 protein. The sample holds more than 550,000 distinct CDR3 sequences, 25% seen once. Sequences were obtained from naive CD8+ T cells from blood, with Jurkat cell RNA spiked in. The sample's subset: FACS-sorted CD8+CD4-CCR7+CD45RA+ naive T cells. The receptors here all came from a human donor in good health. Some libraries in this study had Jurkat cell RNA spiked in.

The sample holds many counts of this clonotype. The gene calls are TRBV7-9 and TRBJ1-6; D remains ambiguous. Trimming shortened V by 5 bases and J by 7 bases, and 9 bases separated the two germline ends. The CDR3 consists of 13 residues. Germline V gene data show CDR1 as SEHNR and CDR2 as FQNEAQ (reference sequence). The CDR3 bases are TGTGCCAGCAGCGCACCAGAGAATTCACCCCTCCACTTT. Its translation is CASSAPENSPLHF.

The chain links TRBV6-2 or TRBV6-3 to TRBJ2-3; D is uncertain. Trimming left V 2 bases short and J 1 base short, with 10 bases between. The CDR3 has 15 residues. Germline CDR1 and CDR2: MNHEY and SVGEGT. As DNA, the CDR3 is TGTGCCAGCAGTTACCTCACGGCCCGCACAGATACGCAGTATTTT. This sequence encodes CASSYLTARTDTQYF.

This clonotype was recorded at least ten times. This chain uses TRBV20-1 with TRBJ2-7; D is possibly TRBD1 or TRBD2 (5 bases each). CDR1 and CDR2 (germline): DFQATT, SNEGSKA (reference sequence). This CDR3 spans 13 amino acids. V shed 2 bases and J shed 3 bases, with 11 bases lying between them. The CDR3 loop reads CSARSLGVYEQYF. For the CDR3, the DNA is TGCAGTGCTAGAAGCCTGGGGGTCTACGAGCAGTACTTC.

On this clonotype itself: A clone one base away is much larger, so this may be a read error. The chain joins TRBV7-9 to TRBJ2-7; no clear D. V was clipped by 2 bases and J by 2 bases, with 4 bases between them. There are 12 residues in the CDR3. The germline V gene has CDR1 SEHNR and CDR2 FQNEAQ (reference sequence). The CDR3 spells CASSLWAYEQYF. The CDR3 coding sequence is TGTGCCAGCAGCTTATGGGCCTACGAGCAGTACTTC.

This chain joins TRBV24-1 and TRBJ2-1; 7 nucleotides match TRBD2. Germline values: CDR1 KGHDR, CDR2 SFDVKD. CDR3 length: 15 amino acids. V lost 3 bases to trimming and J lost 0 bases; unmatched junction nucleotides: 1. The CDR3, as DNA: TGTGCCACCAGTGATACTAGCGACTCCTACAATGAGCAGTTCTTC. As protein: CATSDTSDSYNEQFF.

The chain combines TRBV9 with TRBJ2-1; D remains ambiguous. CDR1 SGDLS and CDR2 YYNGEE come from the germline V gene. The CDR3 extends over 11 amino acids. V was clipped by 5 bases and J by 9 bases, with 9 bases between them. The CDR3 DNA is TGTGCCAGCAGTTACTTGGCTGAGCAGTTCTTC. Translation gives CASSYLAEQFF.

This clonotype came up many times. V and J are TRBV4-2 and TRBJ2-2; no definite D call. This CDR3 region has 15 residues. V dropped 1 base and J dropped 3 bases, with 9 bases sitting between them. Per the germline V gene, CDR1 is LGHNA and CDR2 is YNFKEQ. DNA of the CDR3: TGTGCCAGCAGCCAAGTTAACATTTACACCGGGGAGCTGTTTTTT. It is translated as CASSQVNIYTGELFF.

This clonotype has just a few counts. One end of the junction does not line up with germline, which may come from a read error. This chain links TRBV30 with TRBJ2-1, with no clear D. The CDR3 totals 12 residues. Germline CDR1 GTSNPN, CDR2 SVGIG (reference sequence). CDR3 residues: CAWSVSDNEQFF. As DNA, the CDR3 is TGTGCCTGGAGTGTCTCCGACAATGAGCAGTTCTTC.

This clonotype was counted a few times. The gene calls are TRBV12-5 and TRBJ1-1; D remains ambiguous. The CDR3 loop spans 13 amino acids. Germline CDR1 is LGHNT and CDR2 is FRNRAP. Trimming removed 7 bases from V and 0 bases from J, with 9 bases in between. CDR3 amino acids: CASASTVNTEAFF. The DNA for the CDR3 is TGTGCTAGTGCCTCGACGGTGAACACTGAAGCTTTCTTT.

The chain links TRBV28 to TRBJ2-1; 10 nucleotides line up with TRBD2. V shed 1 base, J shed 7 bases, and the junction held 13 bases outside the gene matches. The CDR3 consists of 18 residues. The V gene's germline CDR1 is MDHEN and CDR2 SYDVKM. The CDR3 DNA is TGTGCCAGCAGTTTATCCTATCTTATAGCGGGAGGCCAAAATGAGCAGTTCTTC. Translation gives CASSLSYLIAGGQNEQFF.

The table lists this clonotype with many counts. V and J are TRBV28 and TRBJ1-1; TRBD1 matches 10 bases. This CDR3 region has 15 residues. The ends lost 4 bases at V and 4 bases at J; junction bases unmatched: 6. Germline-derived CDR1 and CDR2 are MDHEN and SYDVKM. For the CDR3, the DNA is TGTGCCAGCAGTTCGATAAGGACAGGGGGCACTGAAGCTTTCTTT. The encoded protein is CASSSIRTGGTEAFF.

This clonotype was seen more than once but under ten times. The CDR3 DNA sequence: TGCGCCAGCAGCCAGATTCTAGCGGGAGGGTCCTACGAGCAGTACTTC. Translation gives CASSQILAGGSYEQYF. This sequence joins TRBV4-1 and TRBJ2-7; 12 positions agree with TRBD2. V shed 3 bases, J shed 1 base, and the junction held 4 bases outside the gene matches. The CDR3 covers 16 residues. CDR1 and CDR2 (germline): MGHRA, YSYEKL.

This clonotype was seen a few times. One base away lies a much larger clone, so this may be a sequencing read error. The genes are TRBV5-6 and TRBJ2-7; D assignment may be TRBD1 or TRBD2 (6 bases each). The CDR3 length is 14 residues. Per germline, CDR1 SGHDT and CDR2 YYEEEE. CDR3 region: CASSPGAGDYVQYF. The CDR3 nucleotides read TGTGCCAGCAGCCCGGGGGCAGGAGACTACGTGCAGTACTTC.

This clonotype was seen a handful of times. This chain uses TRBV27 with TRBJ2-7; 9 nucleotides match TRBD1. Germline V gene sequence: CDR1 MNHEY, CDR2 SMNVEV (reference sequence). The CDR3 runs 16 residues. Trimming cost V 7 bases and J 6 bases; bases outside gene matches: 16. The CDR3 reads CASTFYLPGQGSEQYF. Here the CDR3 DNA reads TGTGCCAGCACCTTTTACCTGCCGGGACAGGGATCCGAGCAGTACTTC.

About this clonotype: The junction does not match germline at one end; this may be a read error. The genes are TRBV14 and TRBJ1-1, with D tentatively TRBD1 (5 bases). Looked up from germline, CDR1 is SGHDN and CDR2 is FVKESK. CDR3 length equals 15 residues. Written as DNA, the CDR3 is TGTGGCAGCAGCCAAGGCTGGGACCTCAACACTGAAGCTTTCTTT. Translation: CGSSQGWDLNTEAFF.

This clonotype was found many times. The CDR3 loop reads CASSFIAGGLEQYF. The CDR3 bases are TGTGCCAGCAGTTTTATAGCGGGAGGCTTGGAGCAGTACTTC. The gene calls are TRBV28 and TRBJ2-7; TRBD2 aligns across 10 bases. CDR1 and CDR2 (germline): MDHEN, SYDVKM. CDR3 length: 14 amino acids. Losses at the gene ends were 3 bases for V and 7 bases for J; bases not matched to a gene: 6.

This clonotype was detected ten times or more. This chain connects TRBV4-3 to TRBJ1-1, with D hard to call. Trimming took off 1 base at V and 7 bases at J, with 16 bases between the two ends. The CDR3 consists of 15 residues. The germline CDR1 and CDR2 sequences are LGHNA and YSLEER. The CDR3 DNA follows: TGCGCCAGCAGCCAAGCCCTACACCTTCAAGATGAAGCTTTCTTT. This sequence encodes CASSQALHLQDEAFF.

This clonotype was seen only a few times. The chain combines TRBV30 with TRBJ2-5; D may be TRBD2 (5 bases). Germline V gene data show CDR1 as GTSNPN and CDR2 as SVGIG (reference sequence). The CDR3 loop spans 12 amino acids. Trimming cost V 4 bases and J 2 bases, with 8 bases left between them. The CDR3 DNA reads TGTGCCTGGACCCGGGATCAAGAGACCCAGTACTTC. It is translated as CAWTRDQETQYF.

In regard to this clonotype: With a much larger clone just one base away, this may be a read error. The rearrangement links TRBV6-2 or TRBV6-3 to TRBJ1-1; D ambiguous. The CDR3 length is 13 residues. Germline V gives CDR1 MNHEY, CDR2 SVGEGT. CDR3 coding DNA: TGTGCCAGCGTGGGCAGTATCTTGGTGGAAGCTTCCTTT. Residues: CASVGSILVEASF.

This clonotype showed up many times. The rearrangement uses TRBV5-1 and TRBJ2-7; 10 bases match TRBD2. The CDR3 totals 15 residues. Germline CDR1 is SGHRS and CDR2 is YFSETQ. The trim removed 1 base at V and 3 bases at J, leaving 4 bases unmatched. The CDR3 region is CASSLSSSGSYEQYF. In DNA form, the CDR3 reads TGCGCCAGCAGCTTGTCTTCTAGCGGGAGCTACGAGCAGTACTTC.